This T cell receptor beta chain emerged from a study of blood T cell repertoires in COVID-19. Between the trimmed V and J ends, which lost 6 bases and 5 bases, there was a span of 8 bases. CDR1 and CDR2 from the germline V gene are DFQATT and SNEGSKA (reference sequence). There are 10 residues in the CDR3. Sequencing was performed with immunoSEQ multiplex PCR; in TCRdb, only in-frame clones are kept and a portion is missing. The table has approximately 130,000 clones, 82% seen once. The sequenced sample was peripheral blood. J is TRBJ2-7 and V is TRBV20-1; D perhaps matches TRBD2 (6 bases). This clonotype was sampled from a human donor in a cohort sampled during active COVID-19. CDR3 amino acids: CSAWEDEQYF. DNA for the CDR3: TGCAGTGCGTGGGAGGACGAGCAGTACTTC.